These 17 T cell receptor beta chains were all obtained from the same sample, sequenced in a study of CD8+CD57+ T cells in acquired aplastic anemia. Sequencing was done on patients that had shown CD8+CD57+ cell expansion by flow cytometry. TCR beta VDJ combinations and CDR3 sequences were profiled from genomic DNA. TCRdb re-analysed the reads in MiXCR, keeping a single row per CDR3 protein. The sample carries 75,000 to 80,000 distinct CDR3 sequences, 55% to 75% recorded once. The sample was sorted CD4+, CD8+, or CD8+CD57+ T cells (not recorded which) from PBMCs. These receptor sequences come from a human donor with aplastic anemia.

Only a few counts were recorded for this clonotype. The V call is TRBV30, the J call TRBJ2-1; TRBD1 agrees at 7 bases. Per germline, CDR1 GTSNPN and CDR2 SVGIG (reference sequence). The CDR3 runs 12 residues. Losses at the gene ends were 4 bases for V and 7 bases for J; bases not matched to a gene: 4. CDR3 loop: CAWTQGVNEQFF. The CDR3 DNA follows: TGTGCCTGGACCCAGGGGGTGAATGAGCAGTTCTTC.

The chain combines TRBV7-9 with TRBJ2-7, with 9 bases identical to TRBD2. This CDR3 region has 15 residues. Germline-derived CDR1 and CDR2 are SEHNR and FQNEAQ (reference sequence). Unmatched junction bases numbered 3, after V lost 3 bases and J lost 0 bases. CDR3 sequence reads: CASSFGGGGSYEQYF. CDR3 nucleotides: TGTGCCAGCAGCTTCGGCGGGGGGGGCTCCTACGAGCAGTACTTC.

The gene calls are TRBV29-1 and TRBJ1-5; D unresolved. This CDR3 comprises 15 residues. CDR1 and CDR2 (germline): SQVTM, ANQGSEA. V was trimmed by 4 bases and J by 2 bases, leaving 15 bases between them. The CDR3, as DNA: TGCAGCGTTGGAGATGGGGTATTGGGCAATCAGCCCCAGCATTTT. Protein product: CSVGDGVLGNQPQHF.

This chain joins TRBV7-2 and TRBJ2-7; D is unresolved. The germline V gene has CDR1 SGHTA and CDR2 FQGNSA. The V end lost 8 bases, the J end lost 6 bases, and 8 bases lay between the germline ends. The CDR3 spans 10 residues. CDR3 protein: CASGQPEQYF. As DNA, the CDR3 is TGTGCCAGCGGCCAGCCCGAGCAGTACTTC.

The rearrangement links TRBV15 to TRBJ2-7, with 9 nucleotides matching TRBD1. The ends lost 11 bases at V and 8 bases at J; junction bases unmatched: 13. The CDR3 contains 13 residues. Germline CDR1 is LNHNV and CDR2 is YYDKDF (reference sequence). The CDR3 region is CAASLGQGSQQYF. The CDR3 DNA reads TGTGCCGCTTCTCTGGGACAGGGTTCTCAGCAGTACTTC.

CDR3: CATSDSRTDALRPQHF. The CDR3 DNA follows: TGTGCCACCAGTGATTCCCGGACGGACGCTCTTCGGCCCCAGCATTTT. The chain joins TRBV24-1 to TRBJ1-5, with D unresolved. The germline gives CDR1 KGHDR, CDR2 SFDVKD. The CDR3 length is 16 residues. Trimming left V 2 bases short and J 9 bases short, with 19 bases between.

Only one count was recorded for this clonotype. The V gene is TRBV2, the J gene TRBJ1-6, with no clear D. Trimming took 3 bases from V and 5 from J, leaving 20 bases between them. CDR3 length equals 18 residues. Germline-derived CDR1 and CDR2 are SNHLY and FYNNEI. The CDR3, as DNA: TGTGCCAGCAGTGATTATTTTATCGGTGGACGGAATAATTCACCCCTCCACTTT. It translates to CASSDYFIGGRNNSPLHF.

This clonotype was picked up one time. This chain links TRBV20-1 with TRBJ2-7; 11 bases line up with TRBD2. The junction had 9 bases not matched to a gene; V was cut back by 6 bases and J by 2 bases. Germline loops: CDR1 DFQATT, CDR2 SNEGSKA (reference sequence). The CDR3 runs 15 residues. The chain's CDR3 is CSARIPGLAAYEQYF. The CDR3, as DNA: TGCAGTGCGAGGATACCGGGACTAGCGGCCTACGAGCAGTACTTC.

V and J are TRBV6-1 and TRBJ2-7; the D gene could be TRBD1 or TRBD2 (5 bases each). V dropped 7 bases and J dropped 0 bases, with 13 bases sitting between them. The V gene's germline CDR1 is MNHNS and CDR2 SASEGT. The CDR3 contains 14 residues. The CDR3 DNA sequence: TGTGCCAGCATGGGGCGGGCGACCTCCTACGAGCAGTACTTC. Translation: CASMGRATSYEQYF.

CDR3 sequence: CASSSNPYEQYF. CDR3 sequence (DNA): TGTGCCAGCAGTTCGAATCCCTACGAGCAGTACTTC. This rearrangement joins TRBV19 to TRBJ2-7; D remains unclear. Germline CDR1 LNHDA, CDR2 SQIVND (reference sequence). The V end was cut by 9 bases, the J end by 2 bases, with 11 bases between. CDR3 length: 12 residues. The entire variable domain, with the rest obtained from reference TRBV19 and TRBJ2-7, is as follows: DGGITQSPKYLFRKEGQNVTLSCEQNLNHDAMYWYRQDPGQGLRLIYYSQIVNDFQKGDIAEGYSVSREKKESFPLTVTSAQKNPTAFYLCASSSNPYEQYFGPGTRLTVT.

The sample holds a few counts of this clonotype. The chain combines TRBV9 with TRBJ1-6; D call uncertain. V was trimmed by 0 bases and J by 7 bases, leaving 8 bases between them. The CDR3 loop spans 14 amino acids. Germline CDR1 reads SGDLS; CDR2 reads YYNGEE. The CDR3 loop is CASSVEGWNSPLHF. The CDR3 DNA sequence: TGTGCCAGCAGCGTAGAGGGCTGGAATTCACCCCTCCACTTT. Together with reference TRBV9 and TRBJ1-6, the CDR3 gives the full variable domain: DSGVTQTPKHLITATGQRVTLRCSPRSGDLSVYWYQQSLDQGLQFLIQYYNGEERAKGNILERFSAQQFPDLHSELNLSSLELGDSALYFCASSVEGWNSPLHFGNGTRLTVT.

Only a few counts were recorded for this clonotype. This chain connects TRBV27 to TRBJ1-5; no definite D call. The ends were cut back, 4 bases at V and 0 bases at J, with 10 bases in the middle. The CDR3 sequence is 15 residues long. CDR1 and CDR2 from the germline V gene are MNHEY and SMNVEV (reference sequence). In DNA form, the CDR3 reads TGTGCCAGCAGTTCCCACATAGATAGCAATCAGCCCCAGCATTTT. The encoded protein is CASSSHIDSNQPQHF.

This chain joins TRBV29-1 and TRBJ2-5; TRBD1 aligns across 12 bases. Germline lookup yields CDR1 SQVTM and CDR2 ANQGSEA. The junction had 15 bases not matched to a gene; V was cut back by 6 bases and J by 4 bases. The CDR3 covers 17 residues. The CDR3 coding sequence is TGCAGCGTCCTCCTTAGGGCCGGGACAGGGGGCGGAGAGACCCAGTACTTC. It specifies CSVLLRAGTGGGETQYF.

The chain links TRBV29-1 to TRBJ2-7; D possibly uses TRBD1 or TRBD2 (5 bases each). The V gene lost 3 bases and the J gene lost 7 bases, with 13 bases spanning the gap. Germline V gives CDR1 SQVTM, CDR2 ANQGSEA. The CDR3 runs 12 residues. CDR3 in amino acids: CSVEGDLREQYF. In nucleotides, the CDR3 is TGCAGCGTTGAGGGGGACCTACGGGAGCAGTACTTC.

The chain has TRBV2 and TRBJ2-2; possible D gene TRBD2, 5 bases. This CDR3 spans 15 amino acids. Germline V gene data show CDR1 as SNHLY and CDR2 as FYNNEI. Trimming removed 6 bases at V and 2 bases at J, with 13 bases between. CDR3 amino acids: CASREDLINTGELFF. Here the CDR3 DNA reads TGTGCCAGCAGAGAGGACTTGATAAACACCGGGGAGCTGTTTTTT.

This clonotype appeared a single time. CDR3 sequence reads: CAIRRTGPGANVLTF. CDR3 bases: TGTGCCATCAGACGCACAGGGCCCGGGGCCAACGTCCTGACTTTC. The V call is TRBV10-3, the J call TRBJ2-6, with D tentatively TRBD1 (6 bases). The V gene's germline CDR1 is ENHRY and CDR2 SYGVKD. V was shortened by 6 bases and J by 4 bases, with 13 bases between the two germline ends. This CDR3 is built from 15 residues.

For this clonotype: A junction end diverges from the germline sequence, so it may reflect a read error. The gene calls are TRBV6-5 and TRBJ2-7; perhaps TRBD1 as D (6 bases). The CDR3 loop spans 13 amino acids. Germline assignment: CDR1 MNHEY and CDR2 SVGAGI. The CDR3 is CASSLGTSYEQCF. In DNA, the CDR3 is TGTGCCAGCAGTTTGGGGACATCCTACGAGCAGTGCTTC.